The 27 T cell receptor beta chains below come from one sample, sequenced in a study of tumor-infiltrating lymphocytes in primary liver carcinoma. TCR beta cDNA was prepared out of 500 ng total RNA by means of a constant-region primer. ARM-PCR, slightly modified, supplied the TCR beta libraries through three nested multiplex PCR rounds. Investigators reported that the first two PCR rounds, at 10 to 11 cycles each, used TRBV1-TRBV30 forward primers with a C-beta reverse primer. TCRdb redid the calling of the multiplex PCR reads with MiXCR, one entry per CDR3 protein. The table lists just under 55,000 distinct CDR3 sequences, over 65% of them singletons. The study co-extracted DNA and RNA from roughly 20-30 mg of unsorted bulk tissue. Sequencing was done on a sample of liver tumor tissue from sampling region 2. Subset noted: tumor region T2, inferior pole. These receptors were collected from a middle-aged man with primary liver carcinoma and hepatitis B virus infection.

Only one count was recorded for this clonotype. The V call is TRBV29-1, the J call TRBJ1-2; unclear D gene. The germline V gene encodes CDR1 SQVTM and CDR2 ANQGSEA. The CDR3 length is 12 residues. The germline V and J ends were trimmed by 7 bases and 7 bases, with 16 bases remaining between them. The CDR3 DNA is TGCAGCGCGGCGCGCGGGGTTATTGGCTACACCTTC. Its translation is CSAARGVIGYTF.

Of note for this clonotype: One end of the junction is discordant with germline, which a read error may explain. The CDR3 DNA follows: TGCAGCGTTGATCAGGAATCCTATGAGAAGTTCTTC. Translation gives CSVDQESYEKFF. The chain is built from TRBV29-1 and TRBJ2-1; D remains ambiguous. The CDR3 runs 12 residues. Germline V gene data show CDR1 as SQVTM and CDR2 as ANQGSEA.

As concerns this clonotype: Germline is not matched at one junction end, which may reflect a read error. The gene calls are TRBV6-5 and TRBJ2-2; D tentatively fits TRBD1 or TRBD2 (5 bases each). The CDR3 is 15 amino acids. Germline CDR1 is MNHEY and CDR2 is SVGAGI. CDR3 nucleotides: TGTGCCAGCAGTTACCCCGGACACGGCCCTGGGGAGCCGTTTTTT. Protein: CASSYPGHGPGEPFF.

As regards this clonotype: This clone may be a read error of a much larger clone one base away. The gene calls are TRBV28 and TRBJ1-5, with 7 bases that match TRBD1. CDR1 MDHEN and CDR2 SYDVKM come from the germline V gene. J lost 5 bases, V lost 6 bases, and 10 bases had no gene match. This CDR3 has 15 residues. The CDR3 is CASSLQGGGDQPQHF. Written as DNA, the CDR3 is TGTGCCAGCAGCCTTCAGGGAGGGGGCGATCAGCCCCAGCATTTT.

Concerning this clonotype itself: Here the CDR3 omits its conserved ending phenylalanine or tryptophan, so a read error is the likely source. It is unclear where the CDR3 begins or ends on the DNA, so no DNA is shown, and the CDR3 is as TCRdb lists it. J is TRBJ2-7 and V is TRBV11-2. CDR1 and CDR2 (germline): SGHAT, FQNNGV. The length of the CDR3 is 14 amino acids, counting both ends. The CDR3 sequence is CASSLTDGANEEYL.

This clonotype has only a few counts. A clone one base away is much larger, so this may be a read error. This chain uses TRBV10-3 with TRBJ2-7, with D hard to call. The germline V gene has CDR1 ENHRY and CDR2 SYGVKD. The CDR3 is made up of 15 amino acids. The CDR3 DNA reads TGTGTCATCAGTGAGTGGGCAGGACCAGAGTACGAGCAGTACTTC. Translation: CVISEWAGPEYEQYF.

This clonotype was counted a few times. This chain joins TRBV25-1 and TRBJ2-1; D tentatively fits TRBD1 or TRBD2 (5 bases each). CDR1 MGHDK and CDR2 SYGVNS come from the germline V gene. CDR3 length: 15 amino acids. Trimming cost V 1 base and J 3 bases, with 10 bases left between them. The CDR3 nucleotides are TGTGCCAGCAGTGAATGGCGTGGGGGCTACAATGAGCAGTTCTTC. It yields the protein CASSEWRGGYNEQFF.

Points on this clonotype: A read error may account for a junction end that differs from germline. The rearrangement links TRBV10-1 to TRBJ2-2, with D possibly matching TRBD2 (5 bases). Germline-derived CDR1 and CDR2 are WNHNN and SYGVQD (reference sequence). This CDR3 is built from 13 residues. In nucleotides, the CDR3 is TGTGCCACCCGATCCGGGGTCATGGGGGAGCTGTTTTTT. Its translation is CATRSGVMGELFF.

Relative to its sample, this clonotype is medium-sized. The chain employs TRBV6-5 and TRBJ2-2; 8 nucleotides match TRBD2. The CDR3 runs 16 residues. With V trimmed by 5 bases and J by 2 bases, 7 bases remained unmatched. Germline V lookup: CDR1 MNHEY, CDR2 SVGAGI. The DNA of the CDR3 is TGTGCCAGCAGTAAACTTAGCGGGACAAACACCGGGGAGCTGTTTTTT. Its translation: CASSKLSGTNTGELFF.

As for this clonotype: A much larger clonotype is one base distant, so this may be a read error. Given the absence of the conserved phenylalanine or tryptophan at the CDR3 end, a read error is likely. The V and J genes are TRBV5-1 and TRBJ2-1, with 10 bases lining up with TRBD2. This CDR3 is built from 15 residues. Germline V CDR1 and CDR2: SGHRS, YFSETQ. J was trimmed by 6 bases and V by 4 bases; bases with no gene match: 7. The CDR3 here is CASSPGLAYSNEQFL. The CDR3 DNA reads TGCGCCAGCAGCCCGGGACTAGCGTACTCCAATGAGCAGTTCCTC.

The V gene is TRBV11-2, the J gene TRBJ2-7, with 8 nucleotides matching TRBD2. The CDR3 contains 15 residues. Trimming removed 4 bases from V and 4 bases from J; junction bases left unmatched: 9. Germline V gene data show CDR1 as SGHAT and CDR2 as FQNNGV. CDR3 residues: CASSSFLREVYEQYF. CDR3 DNA sequence: TGTGCCAGCAGCTCTTTTTTGCGGGAGGTTTACGAGCAGTACTTC.

This clonotype was recorded once. Sequence at one end of the junction differs from germline and may be a read error. This sequence joins TRBV11-2 and TRBJ1-6; D unclear. Germline lookup yields CDR1 SGHAT and CDR2 FQNNGV. The CDR3 runs 13 residues. As DNA, the CDR3 is TGTACCAGCAGCTTAGTAAAGAATTCAGCCCTTCACTTT. Protein product: CTSSLVKNSALHF. Filled out from reference TRBV11-2 and TRBJ1-6, the complete variable domain reads EAGVAQSPRYKIIEKRQSVAFWCNPISGHATLYWYQQILGQGPKLLIQFQNNGVVDDSQLPKDRFSAERLKGVDSTLKIQPAKLEDSAVYLCTSSLVKNSALHFGNGTRLTVT.

In its sample, this clonotype was seen many times. The J gene is TRBJ2-7, the V gene TRBV6-1, with 11 bases identical to TRBD2. The CDR3 sequence is 15 residues long. Germline V CDR1 and CDR2: MNHNS, SASEGT. The junction had 8 bases not matched to a gene; V was cut back by 8 bases and J by 2 bases. CDR3 protein: CASLPLAGAPYEQYF. The CDR3 DNA reads TGTGCCAGCTTACCACTAGCGGGAGCGCCCTACGAGCAGTACTTC.

This clonotype was found many times. The CDR3: CASSTRGVNEQFF. As DNA, the CDR3 is TGTGCCAGCAGTACCCGGGGCGTCAATGAGCAGTTCTTC. This chain connects TRBV6-5 to TRBJ2-1, with D tentatively TRBD1 or TRBD2 (5 bases each). V was trimmed by 5 bases and J by 6 bases, leaving 11 bases between them. The CDR3 is made up of 13 amino acids. Per the germline V gene, CDR1 is MNHEY and CDR2 is SVGAGI.

This sequence joins TRBV11-2 and TRBJ2-4; possibly TRBD2 for D (6 bases). The ends were cut back, 9 bases at V and 12 bases at J, with 24 bases in the middle. This CDR3 is built from 14 residues. Germline V gene lookup returns CDR1 SGHAT and CDR2 FQNNGV. DNA of the CDR3: TGTGCCAGGAGCCCCCAACGGGGGTGTGACACTCAGTACTTC. Translated: CARSPQRGCDTQYF.

Turning to this clonotype: A single base separates this from a much larger clone, so it may be a read error. This sequence joins TRBV6-4 and TRBJ2-3; the D gene could be TRBD1 or TRBD2 (5 bases each). The germline V gene encodes CDR1 MRHNA and CDR2 SNTAGT. The CDR3 covers 15 residues. In DNA, the CDR3 is TGTGCCAGCGGTGACTCGGGGACCCCGCCAGATACGCAGTATTTT. Residues: CASGDSGTPPDTQYF.

This clonotype was detected ten times or more. The CDR3 nucleotides are TGTGCCAGCAGTTCCTTAGGTGTCCAAGAGACCCAGTACTTC. It encodes CASSSLGVQETQYF. This chain connects TRBV28 to TRBJ2-5; unclear D gene. Trimming left V 4 bases short and J 1 base short, with 10 bases between. CDR1 is MDHEN, CDR2 SYDVKM, per germline. The CDR3 length is 14 residues. The full variable domain, completed using reference TRBV28 and TRBJ2-5, is DVKVTQSSRYLVKRTGEKVFLECVQDMDHENMFWYRQDPGLGLRLIYFSYDVKMKEKGDIPEGYSVSREKKERFSLILESASTNQTSMYLCASSSLGVQETQYFGPGTRLLVL.

In this sample, this clonotype turned up once. One end of the junction varies from germline; a read error may be responsible. The chain joins TRBV11-2 to TRBJ2-7; the D gene is possibly TRBD2 (6 bases). Germline values: CDR1 SGHAT, CDR2 FQNNGV. The CDR3 is made up of 15 amino acids. CDR3 loop: CTSSLGGVLPYEQYF. Here the CDR3 DNA reads TGTACCAGCAGCCTCGGCGGGGTTCTACCCTACGAGCAGTACTTC.

As for this clonotype: A read error may produce the germline difference seen at one junction end. The V and J genes are TRBV6-6 and TRBJ2-1; D is undetermined. The CDR3 covers 13 residues. In germline, CDR1 is MNHNY, CDR2 SVGAGI (reference sequence). CDR3 loop: CASSWTEYNEQFF. CDR3 bases: TGTGCCAGCAGCTGGACGGAGTACAATGAACAGTTCTTC.

About this clonotype: Its ends do not fully match the called genes, so a read error is possible. The gene calls are TRBV29-1 and TRBJ2-3, with D perhaps matching TRBD2 (5 bases). CDR1 is SQVTM, CDR2 ANQGSEA, per germline. The CDR3 runs 14 residues. The CDR3 DNA sequence: TGCAGCGTTTCGGGAAGGCGGGTGGGAGATACGCATTATTTT. As protein: CSVSGRRVGDTHYF.

A word on this clonotype: The junction differs from germline at one of its ends, possibly a read error. The V gene is TRBV12-3 or TRBV12-4, the J gene TRBJ2-3; 10 bases fit TRBD2. The CDR3 sequence is 16 residues long. The CDR3 region is CVSSSMTSGSTDTQYF. CDR3 DNA: TGTGTCAGCAGTTCGATGACTAGCGGGAGCACAGATACGCAGTATTTT.

With regard to this clonotype: Being one base from a much bigger clone, this may be a read error. J is TRBJ1-5 and V is TRBV28; D is undetermined. The CDR3 loop spans 15 amino acids. CDR1 is MDHEN and CDR2 is SYDVKM in the germline V gene. The CDR3 here is CASSSPGRSKQPQHF. The CDR3 nucleotides read TGTGCCAGCAGTTCGCCTGGAAGAAGCAAACAGCCCCAGCATTTT.

This chain joins TRBV4-2 and TRBJ2-2; tentative D call: TRBD2 (6 bases). The V end was cut by 7 bases, the J end by 1 base, with 16 bases between. CDR1 and CDR2 (germline): LGHNA, YNFKEQ. The CDR3 covers 16 residues. Here the CDR3 DNA reads TGTGCCAGCACCCCGGAGACTAGTGTGAACACCGGGGAGCTGTTTTTT. Translated: CASTPETSVNTGELFF.

Points on this clonotype: The conserved final phenylalanine or tryptophan is absent from the CDR3, which likely points to a read error. V gene TRBV7-2 combines with J gene TRBJ1-2, with 8 nucleotides matching TRBD1. The CDR3 spans 14 residues. CDR1 SGHTA and CDR2 FQGNSA come from the germline V gene. The CDR3 region is CASRYLTGAYGYTL. The CDR3 DNA reads as TGTGCCAGCAGATATCTGACAGGGGCCTATGGTTACACCTTG.

About this clonotype: The junction differs from germline at one of its ends, possibly a read error. The rearrangement uses TRBV29-1 and TRBJ2-6, with a possible D match to TRBD1 (6 bases). This CDR3 region has 15 residues. From germline, CDR1 is SQVTM and CDR2 ANQGSEA. The CDR3 region is CSVRTGRSGANILTF. DNA of the CDR3: TGCAGCGTCCGCACAGGGCGCTCTGGGGCCAACATCCTGACTTTC.

The genes are TRBV19 and TRBJ2-7; no reliable D call. The CDR3 has 14 residues. CDR1 and CDR2 from the germline V gene are LNHDA and SQIVND (reference sequence). CDR3 in DNA: TGTGCTAGTGGTCGGTCCTGGGCCTCCTACGAGCAGTACTTC. It translates to CASGRSWASYEQYF. Together with reference TRBV19 and TRBJ2-7, the CDR3 gives the full variable domain: DGGITQSPKYLFRKEGQNVTLSCEQNLNHDAMYWYRQDPGQGLRLIYYSQIVNDFQKGDIAEGYSVSREKKESFPLTVTSAQKNPTAFYLCASGRSWASYEQYFGPGTRLTVT.

The genes are TRBV29-1 and TRBJ2-1; possible D gene TRBD1, 6 bases. The CDR3 totals 15 residues. The V gene's germline CDR1 is SQVTM and CDR2 ANQGSEA. V was clipped by 3 bases and J by 4 bases, with 16 bases between them. The CDR3 DNA follows: TGCAGCGTTGACTGCCGGGACAAGGGTTACAATGAGCAGTTCTTC. Protein: CSVDCRDKGYNEQFF.